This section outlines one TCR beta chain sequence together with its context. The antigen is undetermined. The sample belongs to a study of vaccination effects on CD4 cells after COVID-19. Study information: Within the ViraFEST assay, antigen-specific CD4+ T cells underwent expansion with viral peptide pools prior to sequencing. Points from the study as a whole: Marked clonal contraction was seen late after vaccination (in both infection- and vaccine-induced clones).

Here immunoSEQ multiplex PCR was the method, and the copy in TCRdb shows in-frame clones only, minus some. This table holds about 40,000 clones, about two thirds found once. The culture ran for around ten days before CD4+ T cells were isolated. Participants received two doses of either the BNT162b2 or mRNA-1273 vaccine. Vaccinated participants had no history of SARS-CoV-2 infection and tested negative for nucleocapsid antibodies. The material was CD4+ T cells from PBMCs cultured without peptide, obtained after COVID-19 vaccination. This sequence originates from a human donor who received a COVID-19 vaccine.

This CDR3 is CASKVSGAYEQYF. Written as DNA, the CDR3 is TGCGCCAGCAAGGTTTCGGGGGCCTACGAGCAGTACTTC. V is TRBV5-1 and J is TRBJ2-7; D perhaps matches TRBD2 (6 bases). The CDR3 has 13 residues. Germline V lookup: CDR1 SGHRS, CDR2 YFSETQ. Between the trimmed V and J ends, which lost 6 bases and 2 bases, there was a span of 12 bases. Complete variable domain (other parts from reference TRBV5-1 and TRBJ2-7): KAGVTQTPRYLIKTRGQQVTLSCSPISGHRSVSWYQQTPGQGLQFLFEYFSETQRNKGNFPGRFSGRQFSNSRSEMNVSTLELGDSALYLCASKVSGAYEQYFGPGTRLTVT.